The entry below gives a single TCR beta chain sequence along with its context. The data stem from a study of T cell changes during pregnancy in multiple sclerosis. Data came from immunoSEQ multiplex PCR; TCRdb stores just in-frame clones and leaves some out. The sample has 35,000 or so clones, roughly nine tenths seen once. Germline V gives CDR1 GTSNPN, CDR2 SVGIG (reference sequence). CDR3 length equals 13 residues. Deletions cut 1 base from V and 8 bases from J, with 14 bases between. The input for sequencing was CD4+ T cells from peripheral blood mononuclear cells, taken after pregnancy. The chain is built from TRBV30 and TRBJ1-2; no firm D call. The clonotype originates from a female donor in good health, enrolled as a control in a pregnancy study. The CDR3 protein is CAWSEPTRQGYTF. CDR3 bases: TGTGCCTGGAGTGAGCCGACTAGGCAAGGCTACACCTTC.